A single sample is the source of the 15 T cell receptor beta chains below, sequenced in a study of cytomegalovirus exposure and HLA in healthy donors. Primers included in the PCR were 60 Vbeta and 13 Jbeta primers. TCRdb's table, derived via immunoSEQ multiplex PCR, lists solely in-frame clones and lacks some. There are a few hundred thousand clones in the sample; 82% occur only once, and about 0.58% lies in the top ten. Sequencing was done on a sample of PBMCs. The receptor source for this set is a woman in her 40s in good health and CMV-seronegative.

The chain carries TRBV14 and TRBJ2-2, with D unclear. The V gene lost 1 base and the J gene lost 6 bases, with 6 bases spanning the gap. Germline V CDR1 and CDR2: SGHDN, FVKESK. This CDR3 is 13 amino acids long. CDR3 bases: TGTGCCAGCAGCCAAGGCGGATCCGGGGAGCTGTTTTTT. Translating it yields CASSQGGSGELFF.

This clone showed up just once. Other DNA sequences in the same sample also yield this CDR3. The genes are TRBV2 and TRBJ1-6, with 8 positions matching TRBD1. V trimming: 6 bases; J trimming: 0 bases; junction bases outside the gene matches: 1. This CDR3 spans 15 amino acids. In germline, CDR1 is SNHLY, CDR2 FYNNEI. CDR3 bases: TGTGCCAGCAGCGGACAGGGCTCCTATAATTCACCCCTCCACTTT. Amino acids: CASSGQGSYNSPLHF.

In this sample, this clone turned up a few times. V usage is TRBV11-3 and J usage is TRBJ2-3; D not certain. Germline V gene data show CDR1 as SGHNT and CDR2 as YENEEA. This CDR3 has 14 residues. Trimming removed 0 bases at V and 7 bases at J, with 11 bases between. DNA for the CDR3: TGTGCCAGCAGCTTAGATGAGAACTTGAATACGCAGTATTTT. Translation: CASSLDENLNTQYF.

V and J are TRBV6-6 and TRBJ1-5; 8 bases fit TRBD1. J was trimmed by 2 bases and V by 6 bases; bases with no gene match: 9. This CDR3 is built from 16 residues. The germline V gene has CDR1 MNHNY and CDR2 SVGAGI (reference sequence). The CDR3 nucleotides read TGTGCCAGCAGACACCCCAGGGGGCCGGGCAATCAGCCCCAGCATTTT. Its protein is CASRHPRGPGNQPQHF.

This chain joins TRBV2 and TRBJ1-2; weak D call: TRBD1 (6 bases). V gave up 5 bases and J gave up 0 bases, with 10 bases separating them. CDR1 is SNHLY, CDR2 FYNNEI, per germline. The CDR3 extends over 14 amino acids. The CDR3 sequence: CASSRQVANYGYTF. In DNA, the CDR3 is TGTGCCAGCAGTAGACAGGTTGCTAACTATGGCTACACCTTC.

The rearrangement joins TRBV6-5 to TRBJ2-7; 7 nucleotides align to TRBD1. The CDR3 spans 14 residues. Germline V gene data show CDR1 as MNHEY and CDR2 as SVGAGI. V lost 6 bases, J lost 3 bases, and 8 bases stayed unmatched. The CDR3 sequence is CASSQQTGSYEQYF. The CDR3 DNA reads as TGTGCCAGCAGCCAGCAGACAGGGAGCTACGAGCAGTACTTC.

V usage is TRBV28 and J usage is TRBJ1-4; D uncertain. Trimming pared 7 bases from V and 7 bases from J, leaving 10 bases between. In germline, CDR1 is MDHEN, CDR2 SYDVKM. This CDR3 region has 12 residues. Written as DNA, the CDR3 is TGTGCCAGCACCCCTCGGGGTGAAAAACTGTTTTTT. Translated, it gives CASTPRGEKLFF.

The rearrangement joins TRBV5-1 to TRBJ1-5, with D possibly matching TRBD1 (6 bases). Trimming removed 4 bases at V and 1 base at J, with 12 bases between. The CDR3 has 15 amino acids. CDR1 is SGHRS, CDR2 YFSETQ, per germline. CDR3 amino acids: CASSLDGQSNQPQHF. CDR3 coding DNA: TGCGCCAGCAGCCTGGACGGACAGAGCAATCAGCCCCAGCATTTT.

J is TRBJ2-2 and V is TRBV15, with D perhaps matching TRBD2 (6 bases). The V gene lost 0 bases and the J gene lost 6 bases, with 11 bases spanning the gap. CDR3 size: 15 residues. Looked up from germline, CDR1 is LNHNV and CDR2 is YYDKDF (reference sequence). As DNA, the CDR3 is TGTGCCACCAGCAGAGATCGGAGGGAGGCCGGGGAGCTGTTTTTT. Translation gives CATSRDRREAGELFF.

This chain links TRBV7-2 with TRBJ2-7; 10 bases line up with TRBD1. The CDR3 length is 14 residues. The germline CDR1 and CDR2 sequences are SGHTA and FQGNSA. J was trimmed by 6 bases and V by 5 bases; bases with no gene match: 7. In DNA form, the CDR3 reads TGTGCCAGCAGCCCGGGGGGACAGGGGTCCGAGCAGTACTTC. This sequence encodes CASSPGGQGSEQYF.

V usage is TRBV9 and J usage is TRBJ1-2; 10 positions match TRBD1. V trimming: 3 bases; J trimming: 5 bases; junction bases outside the gene matches: 7. The CDR3 sequence is 15 residues long. Germline assignment: CDR1 SGDLS and CDR2 YYNGEE. CDR3 region: CASSATGQGLYGYTF. The CDR3 DNA is TGTGCCAGCAGCGCCACGGGACAGGGGCTTTATGGCTACACCTTC.

The chain employs TRBV6-5 and TRBJ1-6; 9 nucleotides line up with TRBD1. The CDR3 sequence is 16 residues long. Trimming cost V 0 bases and J 7 bases; bases outside gene matches: 4. CDR1 and CDR2 from the germline V gene are MNHEY and SVGAGI. As DNA, the CDR3 is TGTGCCAGCAGTTACTCTCGGACAGGGGTCAATTCACCCCTCCACTTT. This codes for CASSYSRTGVNSPLHF.

Of note for this clone: At one end the junction does not follow the germline gene, possibly because of a read error. This sequence joins TRBV2 and TRBJ2-1; 7 bases line up with TRBD1. The CDR3 consists of 16 residues. Germline lookup yields CDR1 SNHLY and CDR2 FYNNEI. CDR3 sequence: CAGSEGQAGSYNEQFF. CDR3 coding DNA: TGTGCCGGCAGTGAAGGACAGGCCGGGTCCTACAATGAGCAGTTCTTC.

The rearrangement joins TRBV29-1 to TRBJ2-2; D unclear. This CDR3 is 12 amino acids long. Germline V CDR1 and CDR2: SQVTM, ANQGSEA. Deletions cut 7 bases from V and 7 bases from J, with 13 bases between. The DNA for the CDR3 is TGCAGCGGTAGCAGAGGCGGCGGGGAGCTGTTTTTT. This sequence encodes CSGSRGGGELFF.

The genes are TRBV30 and TRBJ1-5, with 8 nucleotides matching TRBD1. Germline V gives CDR1 GTSNPN, CDR2 SVGIG (reference sequence). The CDR3 contains 16 residues. V trimming: 3 bases; J trimming: 1 base; junction bases outside the gene matches: 8. The CDR3, as DNA: TGTGCCTGGAGGGGGGGACAGGCAGGAAGCAATCAGCCCCAGCATTTT. Protein sequence: CAWRGGQAGSNQPQHF. Looking up the rest from reference TRBV30 and TRBJ1-5 gives the full variable domain: SQTIHQWPATLVQPVGSPLSLECTVEGTSNPNLYWYRQAAGRGLQLLFYSVGIGQISSEVPQNLSASRPQDRQFILSSKKLLLSDSGFYLCAWRGGQAGSNQPQHFGDGTRLSIL.